One and the same sample provided the 3 T cell receptor beta chains below, sequenced in a study of human T cells and chemical hapten exposure. Sample time point: pre-sensitization, week 0. Sample treatment: therapeutic diphenylcyclopropenone sensitization with weekly scalp DPC. A single record per CDR3 protein comes from TCRdb applying MiXCR to the RACE reads. The data hold about 260,000 distinct CDR3 sequences, with roughly 8.9% observed a single time. The sequenced sample was whole blood, obtained in connection with sensitization to the hapten diphenylcyclopropenone (DPC). The receptor set was obtained from a woman between 35 and 50 years old with alopecia areata. Some clones in this sample may be carry-over from other donors' samples.

The chain carries TRBV12-3 or TRBV12-4 and TRBJ2-1; D is uncertain. CDR3 length: 14 amino acids. V lost 8 bases, J lost 3 bases, and 14 bases lay in between. CDR3 protein: CASFDTKNYNEQFF. In DNA, the CDR3 is TGTGCCAGCTTCGACACCAAGAACTACAATGAGCAGTTCTTC.

The sample holds many counts of this clonotype. The chain has TRBV12-3 or TRBV12-4 and TRBJ2-5; D is unresolved. Trimming removed 3 bases from V and 1 base from J, with 12 bases in between. There are 15 residues in the CDR3. CDR3 sequence reads: CASSFNLGPQETQYF. The CDR3 DNA sequence: TGTGCCAGCAGTTTCAATCTAGGACCCCAAGAGACCCAGTACTTC.

As DNA, the CDR3 is TGTGCCAGCAGCTTAGTGATAACAGGGAGCGGCTACACCTTC. Amino acids: CASSLVITGSGYTF. V and J are TRBV7-2 and TRBJ1-2, with a possible D match to TRBD1 (6 bases). The V gene's germline CDR1 is SGHTA and CDR2 FQGNSA. V was pared by 1 base and J by 8 bases, with 14 bases between. The CDR3 sequence is 14 residues long.